Listed here are 5 T cell receptor beta chains from one sample, sequenced in a study of blood T cell repertoires in COVID-19. The data were produced by immunoSEQ multiplex PCR, yet TCRdb's version contains in-frame clones alone and is incomplete. The sample has hundreds of thousands of clones; around nine tenths are singletons. The material sequenced was peripheral blood. These TCRs come from a man between 18 and 35 years old with COVID-19, enrolled during active disease.

The chain has TRBV7-2 and TRBJ2-5; no firm D call. The germline V gene has CDR1 SGHTA and CDR2 FQGNSA. The CDR3 consists of 15 residues. V was cut by 5 bases and J by 4 bases, with 17 bases left in between. The CDR3 sequence: CASSPDLRGAETQYF. The CDR3 nucleotides read TGTGCCAGCAGCCCAGACTTACGCGGCGCAGAGACCCAGTACTTC.

V is TRBV7-8 and J is TRBJ2-5; 8 nucleotides align to TRBD2. Trimming at V came to 1 base and at J to 2 bases, leaving 6 bases not matched to a gene. The CDR3 is 16 residues long. Per the germline V gene, CDR1 is SGHVS and CDR2 is FQNEAQ. CDR3 bases: TGTGCCAGCAGCTTAGGGTGGCTAGCGGGTCAAGAGACCCAGTACTTC. Protein: CASSLGWLAGQETQYF. Combining the CDR3 with reference TRBV7-8 and TRBJ2-5 gives the whole variable domain GAGVSQSPRYKVAKRGQDVALRCDPISGHVSLFWYQQALGQGPEFLTYFQNEAQLDKSGLPSDRFFAERPEGSVSTLKIQRTQQEDSAVYLCASSLGWLAGQETQYFGPGTRLLVL.

This chain connects TRBV10-1 to TRBJ2-3, with 12 bases fitting TRBD2. The CDR3 runs to 18 residues. CDR1 WNHNN and CDR2 SYGVQD come from the germline V gene (reference sequence). J was trimmed by 3 bases and V by 5 bases; bases with no gene match: 12. For the CDR3, the DNA is TGCGCCAGCAGTAGACTAGCGGGAGCCGCCGCGGGGACAGATACGCAGTATTTT. Amino acids: CASSRLAGAAAGTDTQYF.

V and J are TRBV27 and TRBJ2-7; TRBD1 might be the D (6 bases). Trimming removed 3 bases from V and 5 bases from J, with 14 bases in between. The CDR3 is made up of 14 amino acids. Germline CDR1 and CDR2: MNHEY and SMNVEV (reference sequence). DNA of the CDR3: TGTGCCAGCAGTTTTTTGGGGGCTCGGGACGAGCAGTACTTC. Its protein is CASSFLGARDEQYF.

The chain joins TRBV6-5 to TRBJ2-2, with D possibly TRBD1 on 6 matching bases. Germline V lookup: CDR1 MNHEY, CDR2 SVGAGI. The CDR3 consists of 14 residues. V was trimmed by 10 bases and J by 5 bases, leaving 17 bases between them. CDR3 nucleotides: TGTGCCATTGCCGGGACACGGAGTACCGGGGAGCTGTTTTTT. Translation gives CAIAGTRSTGELFF.